Each of the 22 T cell receptor beta chains below was sequenced from the same sample in a study of OX40 agonist ivuxolimab in advanced cancers. Sequencing used immunoSEQ multiplex PCR; TCRdb keeps in-frame clones, though not all of them. The sample lists 60,000 to 75,000 clones; roughly nine tenths were seen once. This specimen was CD4+ or CD8+ T cells sorted from blood, taken in a trial of the OX40 agonist ivuxolimab. The receptors here all came from an adult with an advanced solid tumor such as melanoma, head and neck, liver or kidney cancer.

This chain connects TRBV11-2 to TRBJ2-1; TRBD1 agrees at 7 bases. Per the germline V gene, CDR1 is SGHAT and CDR2 is FQNNGV. Trimming cost V 4 bases and J 5 bases; bases outside gene matches: 2. The CDR3 length is 13 residues. The CDR3 DNA follows: TGTGCCAGCAGCTGGGACAGAAACAATGAGCAGTTCTTC. Translated: CASSWDRNNEQFF. The full variable domain, with the rest looked up from reference TRBV11-2 and TRBJ2-1, is EAGVAQSPRYKIIEKRQSVAFWCNPISGHATLYWYQQILGQGPKLLIQFQNNGVVDDSQLPKDRFSAERLKGVDSTLKIQPAKLEDSAVYLCASSWDRNNEQFFGPGTRLTVL.

This clone was detected once. The genes are TRBV18 and TRBJ2-7, with 7 bases lining up with TRBD1. This CDR3 is built from 15 residues. With 6 bases clipped from V and 0 bases from J, the junction kept 8 bases outside the gene matches. Germline loops: CDR1 KGHSH, CDR2 LQKENI. CDR3 coding DNA: TGTGCCAGCTCCCGGGACAGAGATCGCTCCTACGAGCAGTACTTC. As protein: CASSRDRDRSYEQYF. The full variable domain, completed using reference TRBV18 and TRBJ2-7, is NAGVMQNPRHLVRRRGQEARLRCSPMKGHSHVYWYRQLPEEGLKFMVYLQKENIIDESGMPKERFSAEFPKEGPSILRIQQVVRGDSAAYFCASSRDRDRSYEQYFGPGTRLTVT.

The rearrangement uses TRBV28 and TRBJ1-4; D gene uncertain. CDR1 MDHEN and CDR2 SYDVKM come from the germline V gene. This CDR3 is 14 amino acids long. The germline V and J ends were trimmed by 1 base and 11 bases, with 14 bases remaining between them. The DNA of the CDR3 is TGTGCCAGCAGTTTATTCAGCGCCCCGGGGAAACTGTTTTTT. Amino acids: CASSLFSAPGKLFF.

This chain uses TRBV7-9 with TRBJ2-2; D gene ambiguous. Germline loops: CDR1 SEHNR, CDR2 FQNEAQ (reference sequence). V was shortened by 0 bases and J by 7 bases, with 0 bases between the two germline ends. This CDR3 contains 11 residues. CDR3 in amino acids: CASSLAGELFF. CDR3 DNA sequence: TGTGCCAGCAGCTTAGCCGGGGAGCTGTTTTTT.

The chain has TRBV2 and TRBJ1-1; D perhaps matches TRBD1 (5 bases). This CDR3 contains 13 residues. CDR1 is SNHLY, CDR2 FYNNEI, per germline. V lost 1 base to trimming and J lost 3 bases, with 6 bases between them. CDR3 in amino acids: CASSEDRYTEAFF. The CDR3 DNA follows: TGTGCCAGCAGTGAAGACAGGTACACTGAAGCTTTCTTT.

V gene TRBV7-2 combines with J gene TRBJ2-1; D gene uncertain. The CDR3 length is 14 residues. Germline V gene data show CDR1 as SGHTA and CDR2 as FQGNSA. V lost 1 base and J lost 10, with 14 bases in between. As DNA, the CDR3 is TGTGCCAGCAGCTTAGGGCCAGAACGAACCGAGCAGTTCTTC. This codes for CASSLGPERTEQFF.

The J gene is TRBJ2-2, the V gene TRBV18; no firm D call. The V gene's germline CDR1 is KGHSH and CDR2 LQKENI. V was clipped by 2 bases and J by 4 bases, with 8 bases between them. The CDR3 spans 14 residues. CDR3 amino acids: CASSPGMSTGELFF. As DNA, the CDR3 is TGTGCCAGCTCACCAGGGATGTCCACCGGGGAGCTGTTTTTT. Full variable domain (outside the CDR3, taken from reference TRBV18 and TRBJ2-2): NAGVMQNPRHLVRRRGQEARLRCSPMKGHSHVYWYRQLPEEGLKFMVYLQKENIIDESGMPKERFSAEFPKEGPSILRIQQVVRGDSAAYFCASSPGMSTGELFFGEGSRLTVL.

This chain joins TRBV2 and TRBJ2-7, with 12 positions matching TRBD1. V lost 3 bases to trimming and J lost 6 bases; unmatched junction nucleotides: 6. The CDR3 consists of 15 residues. The germline CDR1 and CDR2 sequences are SNHLY and FYNNEI. The CDR3 DNA sequence: TGTGCCAGCAGTGACTCGGGACAGGGGGCCCGCGAGCAGTACTTC. It specifies CASSDSGQGAREQYF.

The chain recombines TRBV6-5 with TRBJ2-7; D remains unclear. Per the germline V gene, CDR1 is MNHEY and CDR2 is SVGAGI. The CDR3 consists of 14 residues. V was shortened by 0 bases and J by 2 bases, with 8 bases between the two germline ends. As DNA, the CDR3 is TGTGCCAGCAGTTACTCGAGGCGGACCTACGAGCAGTACTTC. This encodes CASSYSRRTYEQYF.

This chain uses TRBV7-9 with TRBJ2-7; 7 positions match TRBD2. Germline V gene lookup returns CDR1 SEHNR and CDR2 FQNEAQ (reference sequence). The CDR3 has 15 residues. V was pared by 1 base and J by 6 bases, with 9 bases of the junction left unmatched. The CDR3 DNA follows: TGTGCCAGCAGCTTAGACGGCGGGAGAACAGCCGAGCAGTACTTC. It is translated as CASSLDGGRTAEQYF. Together with reference TRBV7-9 and TRBJ2-7, the CDR3 gives the full variable domain: DTGVSQNPRHKITKRGQNVTFRCDPISEHNRLYWYRQTLGQGPEFLTYFQNEAQLEKSRLLSDRFSAERPKGSFSTLEIQRTEQGDSAMYLCASSLDGGRTAEQYFGPGTRLTVT.

This rearrangement joins TRBV5-1 to TRBJ2-7, with D tentatively TRBD2 (5 bases). Germline lookup yields CDR1 SGHRS and CDR2 YFSETQ. Deletions cut 0 bases from V and 2 bases from J, with 9 bases between. CDR3 length: 14 amino acids. DNA of the CDR3: TGCGCCAGCAGCTTGGATGGACTGCCCTACGAGCAGTACTTC. Translating gives CASSLDGLPYEQYF.

V usage is TRBV9 and J usage is TRBJ2-1; 9 bases line up with TRBD1. Germline V CDR1 and CDR2: SGDLS, YYNGEE. The CDR3 totals 16 residues. Trimming at V came to 3 bases and at J to 7 bases, leaving 11 bases not matched to a gene. The CDR3 reads CASSAQTGGAGNEQFF. The CDR3 bases are TGTGCCAGCAGCGCGCAAACAGGGGGCGCGGGTAATGAGCAGTTCTTC.

This chain uses TRBV6-1 with TRBJ1-1; TRBD1 is a possible D gene (5 bases). V shed 2 bases and J shed 12 bases, with 13 bases lying between them. Looked up from germline, CDR1 is MNHNS and CDR2 is SASEGT. There are 12 residues in the CDR3. CDR3 residues: CASSETETGTFF. CDR3 bases: TGTGCCAGCAGTGAAACCGAAACAGGCACTTTCTTT.

The J gene is TRBJ1-2, the V gene TRBV14; unclear D gene. CDR1 SGHDN and CDR2 FVKESK come from the germline V gene. Trimming took 0 bases from V and 8 from J, leaving 7 bases between them. This CDR3 spans 12 amino acids. CDR3 residues: CASSQEQRGYTF. The DNA of the CDR3 is TGTGCCAGCAGCCAAGAGCAGAGAGGCTACACCTTC. Together with reference TRBV14 and TRBJ1-2, the CDR3 gives the full variable domain: EAGVTQFPSHSVIEKGQTVTLRCDPISGHDNLYWYRRVMGKEIKFLLHFVKESKQDESGMPNNRFLAERTGGTYSTLKVQPAELEDSGVYFCASSQEQRGYTFGSGTRLTVV.

This chain connects TRBV10-2 to TRBJ2-7; 8 nucleotides align to TRBD1. The CDR3 loop spans 15 amino acids. Per germline, CDR1 WSHSY and CDR2 SAAADI. Losses at the gene ends were 7 bases for V and 1 base for J; bases not matched to a gene: 9. DNA of the CDR3: TGCGCCAGCAACCCCGAACAGGGGGTTTCCTACGAGCAGTACTTC. Amino acids: CASNPEQGVSYEQYF.

This rearrangement joins TRBV7-2 to TRBJ2-1; TRBD1 might be the D (5 bases). The V gene lost 2 bases and the J gene lost 5 bases, with 10 bases spanning the gap. The germline CDR1 and CDR2 sequences are SGHTA and FQGNSA. The CDR3 has 14 amino acids. The CDR3 DNA reads TGTGCCAGCAGCTTACAGGGCCTACACAATGAGCAGTTCTTC. Translation: CASSLQGLHNEQFF.

The V and J genes are TRBV11-3 and TRBJ2-1, with 12 nucleotides matching TRBD2. This CDR3 comprises 15 residues. J was trimmed by 8 bases and V by 1 base; bases with no gene match: 3. Germline-derived CDR1 and CDR2 are SGHNT and YENEEA. This CDR3 reads CASSLGGLAGDEQFF. The CDR3 DNA sequence: TGTGCCAGCAGCTTAGGGGGACTAGCGGGCGATGAGCAGTTCTTC.

This chain uses TRBV19 with TRBJ2-2, with D perhaps given as TRBD1 or TRBD2 (5 bases each). The ends were cut back, 8 bases at V and 0 bases at J, with 16 bases in the middle. The CDR3 length is 16 residues. The germline V gene encodes CDR1 LNHDA and CDR2 SQIVND (reference sequence). The CDR3 spells CASAGLAAANTGELFF. DNA of the CDR3: TGTGCCAGTGCAGGGCTAGCAGCCGCGAACACCGGGGAGCTGTTTTTT.

This clone was detected a few times. The genes are TRBV5-1 and TRBJ2-7, with D possibly being TRBD2 (6 bases). The germline V gene has CDR1 SGHRS and CDR2 YFSETQ. The CDR3 runs to 15 residues. V was pared by 0 bases and J by 5 bases, with 15 bases between. DNA of the CDR3: TGCGCCAGCAGCTTGGCCACGGGGAGGTTCGACGAGCAGTACTTC. Its protein is CASSLATGRFDEQYF.

This clone was recorded only once. The gene calls are TRBV6-5 and TRBJ2-1, with D uncertain. V gave up 5 bases and J gave up 7 bases, with 6 bases separating them. Per the germline V gene, CDR1 is MNHEY and CDR2 is SVGAGI. This CDR3 has 11 residues. This chain's CDR3 is CASSQWNEQFF. For the CDR3, the DNA is TGTGCCAGCAGTCAATGGAATGAGCAGTTCTTC.

V gene TRBV28 combines with J gene TRBJ1-5; a possible D gene is TRBD1 (5 bases). With 3 bases removed from V and 7 bases from J, the gap between germline ends came to 10 bases. The CDR3 sequence is 13 residues long. Germline CDR1 reads MDHEN; CDR2 reads SYDVKM. Here the CDR3 DNA reads TGTGCCAGCAGTTTCATCGACAGCCAGCCCCAGCATTTT. This gives the protein CASSFIDSQPQHF.

The chain recombines TRBV14 with TRBJ2-7; D might be TRBD1 (5 bases). V lost 1 base, J lost 7 bases, and 14 bases lay in between. This CDR3 spans 14 amino acids. The V gene's germline CDR1 is SGHDN and CDR2 FVKESK. CDR3 sequence: CASSQGGSSGEQYF. The CDR3 DNA reads TGTGCCAGCAGCCAAGGGGGCAGCTCTGGGGAGCAGTACTTC.